The rows below give T cell receptor beta chains drawn from one sample of a study of blood T cell repertoires in COVID-19. The protocol was immunoSEQ multiplex PCR, while the TCRdb copy is restricted to in-frame clones and leaves out a portion. Among about 73,000 clones listed, 84% were seen once. The sequencing sample was made of peripheral blood. All receptors derive from a human donor in a cohort sampled during active COVID-19. Each CDR3 is given with its conserved first and last residue. The order of the fields is CDR3 length, J gene, V gene, clone size, D gene, CDR3 protein, CDR3 DNA. D genes are given only for firm matches. Clone sizes are given selectively: once, few, many, or a class where the clone is expanded.

>17|TRBJ2-6|TRBV6-1|NA|NA
CASSETYRDSGANVLTF
TGTGCCAGCAGTGAAACCTACAGGGACTCTGGGGCCAACGTCCTGACTTTC
>16|TRBJ2-3|TRBV19|NA|TRBD1
CASSSRTGISTDTQYF
TGTGCCAGTAGTTCCCGGACAGGTATTAGCACAGATACGCAGTATTTT
>14|TRBJ1-2|TRBV7-9|NA|TRBD1
CASRSGQATEGYTF
TGTGCCAGCAGATCTGGACAGGCGACGGAAGGCTACACCTTC
>16|TRBJ1-2|TRBV9|NA|NA
CASSVQPMRSNYGYTF
TGTGCCAGCAGCGTACAACCGATGAGGTCTAACTATGGCTACACCTTC
>15|TRBJ2-2|TRBV7-3|NA|NA
CASSAGRSNTGELFF
TGTGCCAGCAGCGCGGGACGGTCGAACACCGGGGAGCTGTTTTTT
>13|TRBJ1-1|TRBV6-5|NA|TRBD1
CASSRRGQTEAFF
TGTGCCAGCAGTCGTCGGGGACAGACTGAAGCTTTCTTT
>18|TRBJ2-1|TRBV4-1|NA|TRBD2
CASSQVSTAAGGLNEQFF
TGCGCCAGCAGCCAAGTTTCCACCGCAGCGGGGGGCCTCAATGAGCAGTTCTTC
>18|TRBJ2-3|TRBV11-2|NA|TRBD2
CASSPGGGLAFSTDTQYF
TGTGCCAGCAGCCCAGGGGGGGGACTAGCGTTTAGCACAGATACGCAGTATTTT
>14|TRBJ1-2|TRBV18|NA|NA
CASSPPDKPYGYTF
TGTGCCAGCTCACCACCGGACAAACCCTATGGCTACACCTTC
>17|TRBJ2-6|TRBV9|few|NA
CASSVGGTSSGANVLTF
TGTGCCAGCAGCGTAGGCGGCACCAGCTCTGGGGCCAACGTCCTGACTTTC
>15|TRBJ1-6|TRBV6-5|NA|NA
CASSYNAAGDSPLHF
TGTGCCAGCAGTTATAATGCCGCGGGGGACTCACCCCTCCACTTT
>15|TRBJ2-3|TRBV5-8|NA|TRBD2
CASSLGLAGTDTQYF
TGTGCCAGCAGCTTGGGACTAGCGGGGACAGATACGCAGTATTTT
>16|TRBJ2-2|TRBV4-1|few|TRBD2
CASSPWTSGHPGELFF
TGCGCCAGCAGCCCATGGACTAGCGGCCATCCCGGGGAGCTGTTTTTT
>14|TRBJ1-1|TRBV29-1|NA|TRBD1
CSVEPGQGVPEAFF
TGCAGCGTTGAACCGGGACAGGGGGTCCCTGAAGCTTTCTTT
>15|TRBJ2-1|TRBV19|NA|TRBD2
CASSPWTSGPNEQFF
TGTGCCAGTAGTCCCTGGACTAGCGGGCCAAATGAGCAGTTCTTC
>15|TRBJ2-6|TRBV6-5|NA|NA
CASSFTSFGANVLTF
TGTGCCAGCAGCTTCACTAGCTTTGGGGCCAACGTCCTGACTTTC
>11|TRBJ2-7|TRBV12-3/TRBV12-4|once|NA
CASSRTYEQYF
TGTGCCAGCAGTCGTACCTACGAGCAGTACTTC